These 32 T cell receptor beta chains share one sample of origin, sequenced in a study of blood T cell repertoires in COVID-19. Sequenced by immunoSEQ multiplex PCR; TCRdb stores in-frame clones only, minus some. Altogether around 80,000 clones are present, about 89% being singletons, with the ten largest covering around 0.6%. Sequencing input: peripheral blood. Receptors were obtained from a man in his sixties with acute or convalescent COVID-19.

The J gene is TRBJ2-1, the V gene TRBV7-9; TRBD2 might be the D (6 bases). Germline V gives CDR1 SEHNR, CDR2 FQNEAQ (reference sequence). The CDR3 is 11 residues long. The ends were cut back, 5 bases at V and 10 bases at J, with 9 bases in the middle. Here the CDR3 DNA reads TGTGCCAGCAGCGGGGAGGTCGAGCAGTTCTTC. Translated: CASSGEVEQFF. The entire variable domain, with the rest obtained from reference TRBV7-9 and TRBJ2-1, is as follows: DTGVSQNPRHKITKRGQNVTFRCDPISEHNRLYWYRQTLGQGPEFLTYFQNEAQLEKSRLLSDRFSAERPKGSFSTLEIQRTEQGDSAMYLCASSGEVEQFFGPGTRLTVL.

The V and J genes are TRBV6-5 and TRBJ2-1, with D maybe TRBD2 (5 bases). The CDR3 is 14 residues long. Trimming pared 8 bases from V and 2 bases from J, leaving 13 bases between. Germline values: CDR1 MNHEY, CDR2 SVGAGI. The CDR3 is CASSLGAAYNEQFF. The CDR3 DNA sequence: TGTGCCAGCTCACTGGGAGCCGCCTACAATGAGCAGTTCTTC.

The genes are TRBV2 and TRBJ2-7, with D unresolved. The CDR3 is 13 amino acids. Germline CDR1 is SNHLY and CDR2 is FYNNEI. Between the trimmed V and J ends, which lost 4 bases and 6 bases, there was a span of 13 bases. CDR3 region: CASSANLRGEQYF. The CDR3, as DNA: TGTGCCAGCAGTGCAAATCTGCGAGGCGAGCAGTACTTC.

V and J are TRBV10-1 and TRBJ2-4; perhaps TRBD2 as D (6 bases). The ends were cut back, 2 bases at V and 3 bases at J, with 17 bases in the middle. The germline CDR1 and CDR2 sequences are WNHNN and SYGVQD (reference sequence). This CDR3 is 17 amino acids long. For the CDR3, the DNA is TGCGCCAGCAGTGAGGGGTACGGGGCCGGGGGCAAAAACATTCAGTACTTC. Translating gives CASSEGYGAGGKNIQYF.

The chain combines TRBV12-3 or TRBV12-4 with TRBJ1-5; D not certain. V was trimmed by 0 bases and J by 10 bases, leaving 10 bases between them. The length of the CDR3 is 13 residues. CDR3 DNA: TGTGCCAGCAGTTTAGCGCAGGCAGGACCCCAGCATTTT. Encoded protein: CASSLAQAGPQHF.

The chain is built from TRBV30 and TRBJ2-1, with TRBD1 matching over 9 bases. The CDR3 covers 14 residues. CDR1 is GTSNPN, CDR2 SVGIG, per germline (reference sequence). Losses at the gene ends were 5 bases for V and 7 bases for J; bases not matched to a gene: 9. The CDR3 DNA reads TGTGCCTGGGGTTACGGACAGGGGTTAAATGAGCAGTTCTTC. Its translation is CAWGYGQGLNEQFF.

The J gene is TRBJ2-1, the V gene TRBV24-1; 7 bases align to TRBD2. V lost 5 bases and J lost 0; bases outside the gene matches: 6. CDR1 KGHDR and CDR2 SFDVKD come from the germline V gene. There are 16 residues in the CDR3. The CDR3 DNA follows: TGTGCCACCAGTGCGGCGGGCGGGAGCTCCTACAATGAGCAGTTCTTC. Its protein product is CATSAAGGSSYNEQFF.

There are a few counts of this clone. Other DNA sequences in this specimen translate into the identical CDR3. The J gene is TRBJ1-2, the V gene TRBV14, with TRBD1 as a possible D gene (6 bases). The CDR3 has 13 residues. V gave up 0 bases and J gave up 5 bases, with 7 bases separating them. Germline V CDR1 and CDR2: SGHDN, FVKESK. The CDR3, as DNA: TGTGCCAGCAGCCAAGATCAGGGGTATGGCTACACCTTC. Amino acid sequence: CASSQDQGYGYTF.

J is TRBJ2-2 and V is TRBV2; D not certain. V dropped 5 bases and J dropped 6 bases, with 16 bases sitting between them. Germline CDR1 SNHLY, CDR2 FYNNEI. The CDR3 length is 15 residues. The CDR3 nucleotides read TGTGCCAGCAGTCCAAAATATGCGCAATCCGGGGAGCTGTTTTTT. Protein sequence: CASSPKYAQSGELFF.

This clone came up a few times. The CDR3 nucleotides read TGTGCCAGCAGTCCCTCACCGGGACAGGGACCCCTCGGGAGCTACACCTTC. As protein: CASSPSPGQGPLGSYTF. The chain uses TRBV6-6 and TRBJ1-2; TRBD1 agrees at 9 bases. Germline loops: CDR1 MNHNY, CDR2 SVGAGI (reference sequence). This CDR3 has 17 residues. V shed 5 bases, J shed 9 bases, and the junction held 19 bases outside the gene matches.

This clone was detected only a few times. The CDR3 spells CASSLAQANSPLHF. The DNA of the CDR3 is TGTGCCAGCAGCTTGGCACAGGCTAATTCACCCCTCCACTTT. The chain has TRBV5-5 and TRBJ1-6, with D possibly being TRBD1 (5 bases). The ends were cut back, 0 bases at V and 6 bases at J, with 7 bases in the middle. The CDR3 covers 14 residues. Per the germline V gene, CDR1 is SGHKS and CDR2 is YYEKEE (reference sequence).

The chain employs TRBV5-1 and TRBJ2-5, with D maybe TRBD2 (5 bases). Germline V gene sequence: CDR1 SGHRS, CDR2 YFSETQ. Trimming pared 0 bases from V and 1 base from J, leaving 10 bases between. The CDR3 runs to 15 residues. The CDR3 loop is CASSLEPGSQETQYF. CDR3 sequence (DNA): TGCGCCAGCAGCTTGGAACCGGGGAGCCAAGAGACCCAGTACTTC.

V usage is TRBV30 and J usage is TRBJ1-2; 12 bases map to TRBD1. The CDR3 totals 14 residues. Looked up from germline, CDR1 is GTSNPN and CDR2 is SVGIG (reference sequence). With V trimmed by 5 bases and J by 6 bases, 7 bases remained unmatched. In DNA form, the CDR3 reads TGTGCCTGGGGACCGGGACAGGGGGCGGATGGCTACACCTTC. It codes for CAWGPGQGADGYTF.

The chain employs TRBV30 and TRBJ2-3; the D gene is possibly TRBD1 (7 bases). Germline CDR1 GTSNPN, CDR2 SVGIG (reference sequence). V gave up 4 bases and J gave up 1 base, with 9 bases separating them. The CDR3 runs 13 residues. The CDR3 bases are TGTGCCTGGACAGGGGGGCGCACAGATACGCAGTATTTT. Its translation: CAWTGGRTDTQYF.

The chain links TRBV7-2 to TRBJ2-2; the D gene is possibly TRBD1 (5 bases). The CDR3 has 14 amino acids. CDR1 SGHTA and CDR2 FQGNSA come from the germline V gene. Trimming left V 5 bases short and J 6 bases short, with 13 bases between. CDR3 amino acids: CASSPQGWAGELFF. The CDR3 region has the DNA TGTGCCAGCAGCCCCCAGGGTTGGGCCGGGGAGCTGTTTTTT.

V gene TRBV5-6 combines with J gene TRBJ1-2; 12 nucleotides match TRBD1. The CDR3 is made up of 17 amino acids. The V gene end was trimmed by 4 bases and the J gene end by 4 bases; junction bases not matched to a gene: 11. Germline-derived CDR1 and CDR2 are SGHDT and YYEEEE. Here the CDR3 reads CASSPGTGGGRIYGYTF. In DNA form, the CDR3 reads TGTGCCAGCAGCCCTGGGACAGGGGGCGGGAGGATCTATGGCTACACCTTC.

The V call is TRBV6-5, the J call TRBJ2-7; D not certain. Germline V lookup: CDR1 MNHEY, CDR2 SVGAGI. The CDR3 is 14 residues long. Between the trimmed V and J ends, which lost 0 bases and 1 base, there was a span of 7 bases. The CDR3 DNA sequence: TGTGCCAGCAGTTACTCGCCGAGGTCCTACGAGCAGTACTTC. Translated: CASSYSPRSYEQYF.

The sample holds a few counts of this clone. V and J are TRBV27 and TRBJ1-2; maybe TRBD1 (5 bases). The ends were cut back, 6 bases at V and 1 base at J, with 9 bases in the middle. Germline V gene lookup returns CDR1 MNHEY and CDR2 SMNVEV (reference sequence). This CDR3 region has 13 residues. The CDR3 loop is CASSWGGNYGYTF. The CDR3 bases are TGTGCCAGCAGCTGGGGCGGTAACTATGGCTACACCTTC.

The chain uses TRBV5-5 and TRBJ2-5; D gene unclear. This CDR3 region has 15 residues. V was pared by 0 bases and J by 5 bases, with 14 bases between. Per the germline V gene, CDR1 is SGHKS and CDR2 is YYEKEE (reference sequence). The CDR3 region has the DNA TGTGCCAGCAGCTTGGTCGGCACGATCGGGGAGACCCAGTACTTC. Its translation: CASSLVGTIGETQYF.

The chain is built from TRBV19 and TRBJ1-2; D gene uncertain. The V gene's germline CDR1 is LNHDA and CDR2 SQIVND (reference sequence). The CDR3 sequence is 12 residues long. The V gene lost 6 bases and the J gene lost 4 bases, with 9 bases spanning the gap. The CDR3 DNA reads TGTGCCAGTAGCCCGGGGAGCTATGGCTACACCTTC. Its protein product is CASSPGSYGYTF.

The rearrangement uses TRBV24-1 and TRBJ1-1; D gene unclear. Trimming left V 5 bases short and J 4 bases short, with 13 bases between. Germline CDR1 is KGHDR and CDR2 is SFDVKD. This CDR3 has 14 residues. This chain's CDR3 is CATSGGPGSTEAFF. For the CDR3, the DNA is TGTGCCACCAGTGGTGGCCCCGGGAGCACTGAAGCTTTCTTT.

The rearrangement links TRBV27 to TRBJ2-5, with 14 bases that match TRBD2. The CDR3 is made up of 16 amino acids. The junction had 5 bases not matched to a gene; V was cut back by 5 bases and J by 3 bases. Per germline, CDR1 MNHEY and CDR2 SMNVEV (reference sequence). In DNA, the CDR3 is TGTGCCAGCAGTACCCCGGGACTAGCGGGAGAAGAGACCCAGTACTTC. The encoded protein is CASSTPGLAGEETQYF.

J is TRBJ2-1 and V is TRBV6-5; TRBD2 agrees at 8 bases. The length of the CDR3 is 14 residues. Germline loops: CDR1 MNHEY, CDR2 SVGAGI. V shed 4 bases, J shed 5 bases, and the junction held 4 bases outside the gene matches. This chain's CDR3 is CASSLLAENNEQFF. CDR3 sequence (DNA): TGTGCCAGCAGTTTACTAGCGGAAAACAATGAGCAGTTCTTC.

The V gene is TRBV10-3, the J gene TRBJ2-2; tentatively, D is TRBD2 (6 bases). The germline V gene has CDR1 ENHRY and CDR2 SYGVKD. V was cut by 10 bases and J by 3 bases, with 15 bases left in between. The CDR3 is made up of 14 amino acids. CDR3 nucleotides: TGTGCCAACTCCCCGGGAGCCGACACCGGGGAGCTGTTTTTT. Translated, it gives CANSPGADTGELFF.

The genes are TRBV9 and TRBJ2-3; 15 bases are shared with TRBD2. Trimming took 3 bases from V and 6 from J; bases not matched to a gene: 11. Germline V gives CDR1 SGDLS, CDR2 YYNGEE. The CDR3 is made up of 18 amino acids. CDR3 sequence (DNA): TGTGCCAGCAGCGACAGACCGGGACTAGCGGGAGGAATGGATACGCAGTATTTT. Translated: CASSDRPGLAGGMDTQYF.

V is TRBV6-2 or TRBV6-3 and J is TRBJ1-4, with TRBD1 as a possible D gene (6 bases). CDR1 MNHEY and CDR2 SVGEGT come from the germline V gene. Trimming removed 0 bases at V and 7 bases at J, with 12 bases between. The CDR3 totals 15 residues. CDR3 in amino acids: CASSYSSRGGEKLFF. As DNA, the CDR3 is TGTGCCAGCAGTTACTCATCCAGGGGCGGTGAAAAACTGTTTTTT.

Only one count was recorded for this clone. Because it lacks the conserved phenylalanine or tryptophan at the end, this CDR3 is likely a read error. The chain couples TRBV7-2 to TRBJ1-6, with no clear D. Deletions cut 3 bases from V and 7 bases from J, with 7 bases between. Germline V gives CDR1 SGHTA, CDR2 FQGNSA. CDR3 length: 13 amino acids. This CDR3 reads CASSFSLNSPLHL. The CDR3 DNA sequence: TGTGCCAGCAGCTTTAGCCTAAATTCACCCCTCCACCTT.

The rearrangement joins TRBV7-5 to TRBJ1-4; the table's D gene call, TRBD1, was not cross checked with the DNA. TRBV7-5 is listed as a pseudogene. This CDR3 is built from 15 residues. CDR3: CARSEGTGTNEKLFF. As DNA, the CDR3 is TGTGCCAGAAGCGAGGGGACAGGAACTAATGAAAAACTGTTTTTT.

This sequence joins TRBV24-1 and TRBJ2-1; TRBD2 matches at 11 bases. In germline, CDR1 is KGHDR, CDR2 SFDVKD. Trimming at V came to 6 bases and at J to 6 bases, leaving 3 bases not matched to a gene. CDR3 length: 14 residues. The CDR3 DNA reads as TGTGCCACCAGTATAGCGGGGGGGATCAATGAGCAGTTCTTC. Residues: CATSIAGGINEQFF.

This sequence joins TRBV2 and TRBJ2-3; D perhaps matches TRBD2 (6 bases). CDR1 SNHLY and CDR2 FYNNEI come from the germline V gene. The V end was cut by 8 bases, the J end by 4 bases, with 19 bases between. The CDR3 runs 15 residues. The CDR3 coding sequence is TGTGCCAGCCCCACTGATAGCGGAGGCCCAGATACGCAGTATTTT. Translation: CASPTDSGGPDTQYF.

CDR3 DNA sequence: TGTGCCAGCAGCGTAGGCGGGAGCTCCACCGGGGAGCTGTTTTTT. Amino acids: CASSVGGSSTGELFF. V and J are TRBV9 and TRBJ2-2, with 7 bases that match TRBD2. V shed 0 bases, J shed 4 bases, and the junction held 3 bases outside the gene matches. This CDR3 comprises 15 residues. Germline CDR1 is SGDLS and CDR2 is YYNGEE.

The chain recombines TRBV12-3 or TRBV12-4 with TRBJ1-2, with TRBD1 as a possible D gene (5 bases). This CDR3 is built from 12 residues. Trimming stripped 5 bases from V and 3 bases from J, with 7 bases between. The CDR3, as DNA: TGTGCCAGCAGTCCGGGGGACTATGGCTACACCTTC. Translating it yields CASSPGDYGYTF.